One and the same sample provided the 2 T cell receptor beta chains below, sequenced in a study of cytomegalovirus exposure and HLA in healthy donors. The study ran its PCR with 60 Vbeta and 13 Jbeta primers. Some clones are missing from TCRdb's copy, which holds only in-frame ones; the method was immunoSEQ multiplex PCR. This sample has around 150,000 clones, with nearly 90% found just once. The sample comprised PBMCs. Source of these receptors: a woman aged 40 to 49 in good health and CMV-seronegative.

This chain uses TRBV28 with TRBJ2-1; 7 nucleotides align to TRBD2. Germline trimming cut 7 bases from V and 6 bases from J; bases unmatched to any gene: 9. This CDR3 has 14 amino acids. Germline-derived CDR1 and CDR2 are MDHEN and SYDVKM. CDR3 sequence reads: CASTAPTSPNEQFF. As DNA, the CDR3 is TGTGCCAGCACTGCCCCGACTAGCCCCAATGAGCAGTTCTTC.

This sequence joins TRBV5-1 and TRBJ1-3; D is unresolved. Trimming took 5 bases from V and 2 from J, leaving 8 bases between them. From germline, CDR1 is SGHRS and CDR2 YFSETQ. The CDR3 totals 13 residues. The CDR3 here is CASSFGTGNTIYF. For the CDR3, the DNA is TGCGCCAGCAGTTTCGGGACTGGAAACACCATATATTTT.